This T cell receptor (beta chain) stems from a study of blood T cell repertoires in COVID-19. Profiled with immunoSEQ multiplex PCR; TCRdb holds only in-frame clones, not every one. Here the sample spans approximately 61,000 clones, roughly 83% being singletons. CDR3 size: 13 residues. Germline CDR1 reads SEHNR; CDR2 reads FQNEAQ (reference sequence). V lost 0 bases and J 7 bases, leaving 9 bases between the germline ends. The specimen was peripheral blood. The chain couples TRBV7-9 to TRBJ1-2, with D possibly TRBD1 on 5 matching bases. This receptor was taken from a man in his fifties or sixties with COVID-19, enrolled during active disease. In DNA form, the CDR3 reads TGTGCCAGCAGCTTAGCAACAGGTGCTGGCTACACCTTC. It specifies CASSLATGAGYTF. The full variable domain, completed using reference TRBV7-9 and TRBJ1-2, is DTGVSQNPRHKITKRGQNVTFRCDPISEHNRLYWYRQTLGQGPEFLTYFQNEAQLEKSRLLSDRFSAERPKGSFSTLEIQRTEQGDSAMYLCASSLATGAGYTFGSGTRLTVV.